This T cell receptor (beta chain) was observed in a study of blood T cell repertoires in COVID-19. Study background: Acute and convalescent COVID-19 specimens originated in the United States, Italy and Spain. Sources were T cells, B-cell-depleted T cells, or PBMCs; the material itself was cDNA or gDNA.

Original processing methods: Amplification of reference gene primers was used by the study to estimate nucleated cell counts. Assay used: immunoSEQ multiplex PCR; TCRdb lists only in-frame clones, some missing. D and trimming were read from the DNA, whereas the V and J calls and clone size are those reported in that table. The data hold tens of thousands of clones, with 88% observed a single time. The CDR3 runs to 13 residues. The V gene end was trimmed by 0 bases and the J gene end by 16 bases; junction bases not matched to a gene: 7. From germline, CDR1 is LGHNA and CDR2 YSLEER. The sequence derives from a human donor in a cohort sampled during active COVID-19. This chain uses TRBV4-3 with TRBJ2-1; 9 bases are a match to TRBD1. Sequenced sample: peripheral blood. The CDR3 DNA reads as TGCGCCAGCAGCCAAGATCGGGGGACAGGGATCTTCTTC. Amino acid sequence: CASSQDRGTGIFF.